A selection of T cell receptor beta chains follows, all from one sample in a study of blood T cells in healthy people across ages. Using its own MiXCR run on the 5' RACE reads, TCRdb lists one record per CDR3 protein. This sample has about 580,000 distinct CDR3 sequences, with roughly 43% found just once. Sample: blood. The receptors here all came from a man older than 75 in good health. CDR3s include the opening cysteine and the closing phenylalanine or tryptophan. The D gene is left open where the match is weak. Some rows have no size entry. The others give once, few or many, or a class for an expanded clone.

cdr3_aa | cdr3_nt | v_call | d_call | j_call | clone_size
CASSRTSGGFYNEQFF | TGTGCCAGCAGTCGAACTAGCGGGGGCTTCTACAATGAGCAGTTCTTC | TRBV7-2 | TRBD2 | TRBJ2-1 | NA
CSARGGVPEQFF | TGCAGTGCTAGAGGGGGGGTCCCTGAGCAGTTCTTC | TRBV20-1 | NA | TRBJ2-1 | NA
CATSLTGLKGYTF | TGTGCCACCAGCCTAACAGGGTTGAAGGGCTACACCTTC | TRBV15 | NA | TRBJ1-2 | few
CASSFSQGVGRQFF | TGCGCCAGCAGCTTTTCCCAGGGGGTAGGGAGGCAGTTCTTC | TRBV5-1 | TRBD1 | TRBJ2-1 | NA
CASSRATSYNEQFF | TGTGCCAGCAGCCGCGCTACCTCCTACAATGAGCAGTTCTTC | TRBV6-5 | NA | TRBJ2-1 | many
CASSQGIDWYF | TGCGCCAGCAGCCAAGGAATAGATTGGTATTTT | TRBV4-3 | NA | TRBJ2-3 | NA
CAINRDRVGEQYF | TGTGCCATCAATCGGGACAGGGTAGGCGAGCAGTACTTC | TRBV10-3 | TRBD1 | TRBJ2-7 | NA
CASSSGQGAPGGTDTQYF | TGCGCCAGCAGCTCTGGACAGGGGGCCCCAGGTGGCACAGATACGCAGTATTTT | TRBV5-1 | TRBD1 | TRBJ2-3 | few
CATSDTGTAYGYTF | TGTGCCACCAGTGATACCGGGACGGCCTATGGCTACACCTTC | TRBV24-1 | NA | TRBJ1-2 | NA
CASSALALRNIQYF | TGTGCCAGCAGTGCCCTAGCCTTACGGAACATTCAGTACTTC | TRBV7-2 | NA | TRBJ2-4 | NA
CASSPGSVETQYF | TGTGCCAGCAGCCCCGGGTCAGTAGAGACCCAGTACTTC | TRBV7-3 | NA | TRBJ2-5 | NA
CASRTTPGQGAYEQYF | TGTGCCAGCAGGACCACTCCGGGACAGGGGGCCTACGAGCAGTACTTC | TRBV6-2/TRBV6-3 | TRBD1 | TRBJ2-7 | NA
CASSSLQGVGYTF | TGTGCCAGCAGCTCTTTACAGGGAGTTGGCTACACCTTC | TRBV3-1 | NA | TRBJ1-2 | NA
CAWSQRTGGKQYF | TGTGCCTGGAGTCAACGGACAGGGGGGAAGCAGTACTTC | TRBV30 | TRBD1 | TRBJ2-5 | few